The sequence of this T cell receptor beta chain was determined in a study of OX40 agonist ivuxolimab in advanced cancers. Study-wide context: Patients in dose escalation had liver, melanoma, kidney or head and neck cancers. General study points: The authors did not determine the antigen specificity of the expanded peripheral T cells.

Points on this clone: Its antigen remains unknown.

The CDR3 loop spans 12 amino acids. Germline CDR1 is SGHTA and CDR2 is FQGTGA. V dropped 5 bases and J dropped 7 bases, with 11 bases sitting between them. Data came from immunoSEQ multiplex PCR; TCRdb stores just in-frame clones and leaves some out. This table has approximately 82,000 clones, around 88% appearing once. The chain uses TRBV7-3 and TRBJ1-2; D remains unclear. This sequence originates from an adult with an advanced solid tumor such as melanoma, head and neck, liver or kidney cancer. The sample here was CD4+ or CD8+ T cells sorted from blood, taken in a trial of the OX40 agonist ivuxolimab. The CDR3 loop reads CASSLLRAGYTF. The DNA of the CDR3 is TGTGCCAGCAGCCTCCTAAGGGCTGGCTACACCTTC.